This T cell receptor (beta chain) was recorded in a study of cytomegalovirus exposure and HLA in healthy donors. Per the germline V gene, CDR1 is MGHRA and CDR2 is YSYEKL. The V end was cut by 0 bases, the J end by 0 bases, with 15 bases between. CDR3 length: 18 amino acids. Profiled with immunoSEQ multiplex PCR; TCRdb holds only in-frame clones, not every one. Among around 52,000 clones listed, about 90% were seen once. This clonotype was obtained from a woman younger than 45 in good health and CMV-seronegative. The sample consisted of PBMCs. This sequence joins TRBV4-1 and TRBJ2-1; D ambiguous. The CDR3 loop is CASSQDPPTESSYNEQFF. CDR3 nucleotide sequence: TGCGCCAGCAGCCAAGATCCGCCTACCGAGAGCTCCTACAATGAGCAGTTCTTC.